These T cell receptor beta chains were read from a single sample in a study of T cells in Graves' hyperthyroidism and ophthalmopathy. One entry per CDR3 protein results from TCRdb running MiXCR on the multiplex PCR reads. The repertoire includes 300,000 to 400,000 distinct CDR3 sequences, about 12% of them detected once, and 9.2% sits in the top ten. Source material: blood. All receptors derive from a woman younger than 35 with Graves' hyperthyroidism. The CDR3 runs from the conserved cysteine through the conserved F or W. The D gene is left open where the match is weak. Size values are once, few and many counts, or a class for expanded clones, and some rows have none.

CDR3 length	V gene	clone size	J gene	D gene	CDR3 protein	CDR3 DNA
15	TRBV28	many	TRBJ2-3	.	CASRRSGTSTDTQYF	TGTGCCAGCAGGCGGTCCGGGACTAGCACAGATACGCAGTATTTT
16	TRBV18	.	TRBJ2-6	.	CASSSQDLGGANVLTF	TGTGCCAGCTCATCACAGGACTTGGGTGGGGCCAACGTCCTGACTTTC
13	TRBV5-1	.	TRBJ2-3	.	CASSQERADTQYF	TGTGCCAGCAGCCAAGAGCGAGCAGATACGCAGTATTTT
15	TRBV4-2	.	TRBJ1-6	TRBD1	CASSQVGTGGLPLHF	TGTGCCAGCAGCCAAGTAGGGACAGGAGGTTTACCCCTCCACTTT
11	TRBV6-5	few	TRBJ2-7	.	CASRVGHEQYF	TGTGCCAGCAGGGTTGGACACGAGCAGTACTTC
17	TRBV18	.	TRBJ2-7	TRBD1	CASSPQTPGQGASEQYF	TGTGCCAGCTCACCTCAAACCCCGGGACAGGGGGCTAGCGAGCAGTACTTC
17	TRBV5-8	many	TRBJ1-4	.	CASSLHGTGTHNEKLFF	TGTGCCAGCAGCCTTCACGGGACGGGGACGCACAATGAAAAACTGTTTTTT
13	TRBV6-2/TRBV6-3	many	TRBJ1-1	.	CASTHEGGTEAFF	TGTGCCAGCACCCACGAAGGGGGCACTGAAGCTTTCTTT
18	TRBV4-2	.	TRBJ2-7	.	CASSQDRGGTSVAYEQYF	TGTGCCAGCAGCCAAGATCGAGGGGGAACTTCTGTGGCCTACGAGCAGTACTTC
15	TRBV30	many	TRBJ1-5	TRBD1	CAWSGGQGNNQPQHF	TGTGCCTGGAGTGGAGGACAGGGAAATAATCAGCCCCAGCATTTT
13	TRBV5-5	few	TRBJ1-5	.	CASSSDVNQPQHF	TGTGCCAGCAGCTCGGATGTCAATCAGCCCCAGCATTTT
16	TRBV6-1	many	TRBJ1-2	.	CASSEARFGVNYGYTF	TGTGCCAGCAGTGAAGCGCGATTTGGAGTAAACTATGGCTACACCTTC
15	TRBV4-1	many	TRBJ1-5	.	CASSQAGTYLQPQHF	TGCGCCAGCAGCCAGGCCGGGACCTACTTGCAGCCCCAGCATTTT
15	TRBV6-2/TRBV6-3	.	TRBJ2-7	TRBD1	CASNQAGTGSYEQYF	TGTGCCAGCAATCAAGCAGGGACAGGATCCTACGAGCAGTACTTC
13	TRBV11-2	many	TRBJ2-7	.	CASSLVEAYEQYF	TGTGCCAGCAGCTTAGTTGAAGCGTACGAGCAGTACTTC
15	TRBV27	many	TRBJ2-1	.	CASSLGSFGPNEQFF	TGTGCCAGCAGTTTAGGGTCCTTTGGTCCCAATGAGCAGTTCTTC
12	TRBV20-1	many	TRBJ2-3	.	CSARDRADTQYF	TGCAGTGCTAGAGATCGGGCAGATACGCAGTATTTT
14	TRBV20-1	few	TRBJ1-5	TRBD1	CSATPGGPGQPQHF	TGCAGTGCTACACCAGGGGGCCCGGGTCAGCCCCAGCATTTT
14	TRBV6-5	.	TRBJ2-1	TRBD1	CASSWTGDYNEQFF	TGTGCCAGCAGTTGGACAGGGGACTACAATGAGCAGTTCTTC
13	TRBV6-1	.	TRBJ2-7	.	CASRVGQFLEQYF	TGTGCCAGCAGAGTAGGGCAGTTCCTCGAGCAGTACTTC
14	TRBV19	few	TRBJ1-5	.	CASSRSGYNQPQHF	TGTGCCAGTAGTCGGTCGGGGTACAATCAGCCCCAGCATTTT
14	TRBV19	many	TRBJ1-5	TRBD1	CASGTDRVSQPQHF	TGTGCCAGTGGTACAGACAGGGTGAGTCAGCCCCAGCATTTT
18	TRBV6-1	many	TRBJ2-5	TRBD2	CASSPGTAWLAGGETQYF	TGTGCCAGCAGTCCGGGGACCGCATGGCTAGCGGGAGGCGAGACCCAGTACTTC
15	TRBV11-3	many	TRBJ2-1	TRBD2	CASSLDSGGDNEQFF	TGTGCCAGCAGCTTAGACAGCGGGGGAGACAATGAGCAGTTCTTC
16	TRBV5-5	.	TRBJ2-5	.	CASSLGGPWRQETQYF	TGTGCCAGCAGCTTGGGTGGGCCGTGGCGCCAAGAGACCCAGTACTTC
12	TRBV30	few	TRBJ1-2	.	CAWSARVDGYTF	TGTGCCTGGAGTGCCCGTGTGGATGGCTACACCTTC
16	TRBV6-1	many	TRBJ2-7	TRBD2	CASRRPTSGGSYEQYF	TGTGCCAGCAGGCGTCCGACTAGCGGGGGCTCCTACGAGCAGTACTTC
14	TRBV7-9	many	TRBJ2-5	.	CASSLVGVGETQYF	TGTGCCAGCAGCTTAGTAGGAGTCGGGGAGACCCAGTACTTC
18	TRBV2	many	TRBJ2-3	TRBD2	CASSEWLAGLTSTDTQYF	TGTGCCAGCAGTGAATGGCTAGCGGGGCTTACTAGCACAGATACGCAGTATTTT
12	TRBV7-8	many	TRBJ2-5	TRBD2	CASSAGAETQYF	TGTGCCAGCAGCGCGGGAGCAGAGACCCAGTACTTC
14	TRBV19	.	TRBJ1-1	.	CASSVLNSGTEAFF	TGTGCCAGTAGTGTCTTGAACAGTGGCACTGAAGCTTTCTTT
14	TRBV10-3	many	TRBJ2-3	.	CAISEMLHTDTQYF	TGTGCCATCAGTGAGATGCTTCACACAGATACGCAGTATTTT